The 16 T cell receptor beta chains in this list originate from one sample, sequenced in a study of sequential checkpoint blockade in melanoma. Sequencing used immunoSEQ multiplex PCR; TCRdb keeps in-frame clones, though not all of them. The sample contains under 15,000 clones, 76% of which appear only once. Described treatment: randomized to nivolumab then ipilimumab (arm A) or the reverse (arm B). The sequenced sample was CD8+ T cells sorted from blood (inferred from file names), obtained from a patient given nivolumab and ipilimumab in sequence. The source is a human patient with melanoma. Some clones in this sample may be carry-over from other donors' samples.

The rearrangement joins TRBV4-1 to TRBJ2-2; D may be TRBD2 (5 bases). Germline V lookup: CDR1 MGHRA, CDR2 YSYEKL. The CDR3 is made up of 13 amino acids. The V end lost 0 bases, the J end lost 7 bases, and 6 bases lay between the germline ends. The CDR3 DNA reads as TGCGCCAGCAGCCAAGATGAGGGCGGGGAGCTGTTTTTT. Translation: CASSQDEGGELFF.

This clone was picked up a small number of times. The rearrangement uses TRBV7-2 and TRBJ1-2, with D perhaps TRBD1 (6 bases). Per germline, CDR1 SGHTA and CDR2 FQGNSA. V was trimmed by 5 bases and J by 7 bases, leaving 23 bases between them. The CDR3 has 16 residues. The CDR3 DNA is TGTGCCAGCAGCCACACAACCTCGACAGGTTATCTTGGCTACACCTTC. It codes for CASSHTTSTGYLGYTF.

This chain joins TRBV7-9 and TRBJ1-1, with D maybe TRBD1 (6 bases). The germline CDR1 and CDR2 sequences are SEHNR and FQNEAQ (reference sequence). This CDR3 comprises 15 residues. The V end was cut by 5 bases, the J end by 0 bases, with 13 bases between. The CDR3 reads CASSIWGHMNTEAFF. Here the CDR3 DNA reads TGTGCCAGCAGCATCTGGGGGCACATGAACACTGAAGCTTTCTTT.

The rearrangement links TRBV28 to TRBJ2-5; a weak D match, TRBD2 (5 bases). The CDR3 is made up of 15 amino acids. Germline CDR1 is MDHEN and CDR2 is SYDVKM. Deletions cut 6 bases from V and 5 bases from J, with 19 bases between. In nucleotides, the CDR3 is TGTGCCAGCAGCCAAACACGGACTTCAAGGGAGACCCAGTACTTC. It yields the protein CASSQTRTSRETQYF.

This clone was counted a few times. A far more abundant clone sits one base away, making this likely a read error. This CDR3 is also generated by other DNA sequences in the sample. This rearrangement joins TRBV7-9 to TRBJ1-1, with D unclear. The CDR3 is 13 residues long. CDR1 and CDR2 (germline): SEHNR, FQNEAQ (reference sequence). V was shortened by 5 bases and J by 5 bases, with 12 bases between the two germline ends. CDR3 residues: CASSHSEGTEAFF. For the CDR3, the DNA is TGTGCCAGCAGCCATTCAGAGGGAACTGAAGCTTTCTTT.

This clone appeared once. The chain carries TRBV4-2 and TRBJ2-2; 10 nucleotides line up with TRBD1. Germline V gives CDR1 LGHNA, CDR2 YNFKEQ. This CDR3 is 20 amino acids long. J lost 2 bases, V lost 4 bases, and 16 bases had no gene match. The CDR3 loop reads CASSPRTGTGVLINTGELFF. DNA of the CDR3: TGTGCCAGCAGCCCACGGACCGGGACAGGGGTTCTTATTAACACCGGGGAGCTGTTTTTT.

CDR3 protein: CASSHPGTAYEQYF. Written as DNA, the CDR3 is TGCGCCAGCAGCCACCCCGGGACAGCCTACGAGCAGTACTTC. The chain uses TRBV4-1 and TRBJ2-7; 7 bases line up with TRBD1. The CDR3 loop spans 14 amino acids. V shed 3 bases and J 2 bases; nucleotides not matched to a gene: 4. In germline, CDR1 is MGHRA, CDR2 YSYEKL.

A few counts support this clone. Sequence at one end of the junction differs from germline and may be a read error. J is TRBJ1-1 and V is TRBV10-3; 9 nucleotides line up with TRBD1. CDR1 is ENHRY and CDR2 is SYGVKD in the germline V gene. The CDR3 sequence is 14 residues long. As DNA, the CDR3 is TGTGCCAGCAGTGACAGGGGGATGAACACTGAAGCTTTCTTT. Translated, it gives CASSDRGMNTEAFF.

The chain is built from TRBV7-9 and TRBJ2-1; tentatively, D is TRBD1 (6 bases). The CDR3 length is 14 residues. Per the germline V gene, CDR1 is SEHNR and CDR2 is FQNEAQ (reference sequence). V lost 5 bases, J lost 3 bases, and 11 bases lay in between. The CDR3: CASSPQGYYNEQFF. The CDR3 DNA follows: TGTGCCAGCAGCCCTCAGGGGTACTACAATGAGCAGTTCTTC.

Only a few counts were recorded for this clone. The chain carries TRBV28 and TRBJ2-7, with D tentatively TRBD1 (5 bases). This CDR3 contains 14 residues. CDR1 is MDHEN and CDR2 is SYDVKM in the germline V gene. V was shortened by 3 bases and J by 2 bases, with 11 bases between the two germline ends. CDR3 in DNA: TGTGCCAGCAGTTTTGACAACAGGCCCTACGAGCAGTACTTC. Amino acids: CASSFDNRPYEQYF.

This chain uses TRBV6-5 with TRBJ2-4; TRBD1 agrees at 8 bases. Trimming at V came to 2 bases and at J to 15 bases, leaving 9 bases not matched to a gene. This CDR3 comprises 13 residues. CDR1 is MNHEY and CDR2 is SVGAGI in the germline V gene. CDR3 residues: CASSYKLGRGLYF. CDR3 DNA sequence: TGTGCCAGCAGTTACAAACTGGGCAGGGGGCTGTACTTC.

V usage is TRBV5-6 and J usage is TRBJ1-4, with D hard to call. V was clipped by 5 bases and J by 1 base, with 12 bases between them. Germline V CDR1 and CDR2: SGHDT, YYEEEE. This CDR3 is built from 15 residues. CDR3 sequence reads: CASSPAARTNEKLFF. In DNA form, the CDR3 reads TGTGCCAGCAGTCCGGCGGCTAGAACTAATGAAAAACTGTTTTTT.

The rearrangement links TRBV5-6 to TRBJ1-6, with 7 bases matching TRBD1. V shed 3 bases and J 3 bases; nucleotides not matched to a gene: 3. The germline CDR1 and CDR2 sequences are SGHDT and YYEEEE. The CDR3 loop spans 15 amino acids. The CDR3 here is CASSWGQIYNSPLHF. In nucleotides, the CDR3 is TGTGCCAGCAGCTGGGGACAGATCTATAATTCACCCCTCCACTTT. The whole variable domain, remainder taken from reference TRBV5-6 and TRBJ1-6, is DAGVTQSPTHLIKTRGQQVTLRCSPKSGHDTVSWYQQALGQGPQFIFQYYEEEERQRGNFPDRFSGHQFPNYSSELNVNALLLGDSALYLCASSWGQIYNSPLHFGNGTRLTVT.

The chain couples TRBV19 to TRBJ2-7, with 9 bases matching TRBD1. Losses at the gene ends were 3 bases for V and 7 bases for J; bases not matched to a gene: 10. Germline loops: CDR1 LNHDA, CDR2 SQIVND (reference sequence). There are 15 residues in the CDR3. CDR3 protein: CASSIGTGIDGEQYF. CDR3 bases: TGTGCCAGTAGTATCGGGACAGGGATAGATGGTGAGCAGTACTTC. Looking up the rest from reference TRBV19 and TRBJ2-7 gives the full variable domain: DGGITQSPKYLFRKEGQNVTLSCEQNLNHDAMYWYRQDPGQGLRLIYYSQIVNDFQKGDIAEGYSVSREKKESFPLTVTSAQKNPTAFYLCASSIGTGIDGEQYFGPGTRLTVT.

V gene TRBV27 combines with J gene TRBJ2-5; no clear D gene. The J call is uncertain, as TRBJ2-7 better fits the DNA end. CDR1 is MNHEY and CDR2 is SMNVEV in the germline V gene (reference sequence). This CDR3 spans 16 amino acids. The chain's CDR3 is CASSLFGPPYSYEQYF. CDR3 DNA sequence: TGTGCCAGCAGTCTTTTTGGGCCTCCTTACTCCTACGAGCAGTACTTC.

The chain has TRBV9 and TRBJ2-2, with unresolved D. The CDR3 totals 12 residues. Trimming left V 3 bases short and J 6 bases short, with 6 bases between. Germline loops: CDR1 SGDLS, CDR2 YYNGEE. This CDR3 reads CASSERAGELFF. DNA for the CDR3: TGTGCCAGCAGCGAACGCGCCGGGGAGCTGTTTTTT. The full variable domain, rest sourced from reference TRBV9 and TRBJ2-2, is DSGVTQTPKHLITATGQRVTLRCSPRSGDLSVYWYQQSLDQGLQFLIQYYNGEERAKGNILERFSAQQFPDLHSELNLSSLELGDSALYFCASSERAGELFFGEGSRLTVL.